What follows is one T cell receptor (beta chain) and its context. The CDR3 is made up of 18 amino acids. Trimming took off 3 bases at V and 2 bases at J, with 22 bases between the two ends. Germline CDR1 SGDLS, CDR2 YYNGEE. These data are taken from a study of blood T cell repertoires in COVID-19. The wider study: T cells, B-cell-depleted T cells, or PBMCs provided the cDNA or gDNA that served as material.

Produced via immunoSEQ multiplex PCR; TCRdb's table is partial and in-frame only. The table lists approximately 150,000 clones, around 90% of them singletons. This sequence joins TRBV9 and TRBJ2-3; D uncertain. The sequenced sample consisted of PBMCs or T cells enriched from blood (not recorded which). This clonotype originated in a woman in her 40s who had been exposed to COVID-19. The CDR3 DNA follows: TGTGCCAGCAGCGAAGCATATCTAGGCACCCCCAACACAGATACGCAGTATTTT. Residues: CASSEAYLGTPNTDTQYF. Combining the CDR3 with reference TRBV9 and TRBJ2-3 gives the whole variable domain DSGVTQTPKHLITATGQRVTLRCSPRSGDLSVYWYQQSLDQGLQFLIQYYNGEERAKGNILERFSAQQFPDLHSELNLSSLELGDSALYFCASSEAYLGTPNTDTQYFGPGTRLTVL.